This TCR beta chain was recovered during a study of T cell responses to AZD1222 COVID-19 vaccine. Broader study findings: Scientists sampled the repertoires only once the peak T cell response had passed. Clonal diversity may have been underestimated in mostly white British donors. Spike-specific TCR breadth and depth grew following two AZD1222 doses.

Details on this clone: Its antigen is undetermined.

V lost 7 bases and J 4 bases, leaving 11 bases between the germline ends. The CDR3 covers 14 residues. From germline, CDR1 is LNHDA and CDR2 SQIVND (reference sequence). The method was immunoSEQ multiplex PCR; TCRdb's version includes in-frame clones alone and lacks a portion of them. The repertoire includes about 57,000 clones, 85% to 90% of them detected once, and roughly a fifth sits in the top ten. Sequencing was performed on peripheral blood, taken on day 0 of AZD1222 vaccination. The chain combines TRBV19 with TRBJ2-6; D is undetermined. This clonotype was sampled from an adult in good health. Here the CDR3 DNA reads TGTGCCAGTACCCCAGGCTCCGGGGCCAACGTCCTGACTTTC. Translation: CASTPGSGANVLTF.